Here is one T cell receptor beta chain with its context. No cognate antigen has been identified for it. Base qualities are not at hand, and no much larger clone is one base apart. The cohort was made up of approximately 670 healthy bone marrow donors. All cohort members were sampled while nominally healthy, although unrecorded immune exposures were likely present. The donor tested CMV seropositive and was one of the 289 seropositive cohort members. A peripheral blood sample was provided by each donor, and peripheral blood mononuclear cells were used for TCR beta sequencing. Genomic DNA was extracted from the blood cell samples with the Qiagen DNeasy Blood Extraction Kit. The library was produced with the immunoSEQ multiplex PCR assay. For the multiplex PCR, a mixture combining 60 forward primers for TCR Vbeta segments and 13 reverse primers for TCR Jbeta segments was used. The CDR3 region of rearranged TCR beta genes was amplified from genomic DNA by a multiplex PCR assay. The Illumina HiSeq System was used to sequence the amplified TCR beta libraries as 87-base-pair reads. The original pipeline was this. Across the 500 to 750 repertoires, a later analysis counted 60 million to 90 million unique TCR beta chains, roughly 11 million of which were shared by at least two donors. To remove PCR and sequencing errors, raw reads were error-corrected and collapsed into unique sequences using a nearest-neighbor algorithm that merged closely related sequences. To assign V, D and J gene segments, CDR3 sequences were aligned to IMGT reference sequences. For a sequence to be retained, a match of at least six nucleotides to both a V gene segment and a J gene segment was required. A rearrangement was called productive if the CDR3 had no stop codons and remained in frame with V and J, and every other rearrangement was called non-productive. Following IMGT convention, CDR3 was defined as the stretch from the second conserved V-encoded cysteine to the conserved J-encoded phenylalanine. In an earlier analysis of some 550 of the donors, sequences lacking an unambiguous match to a single V gene segment were excluded. In an earlier analysis of a few hundred of the donors, V segments were called functional above 56.7% productive rearrangements and were called segregating when the between-donor standard deviation exceeded 5%. A statistical classification framework was built for diagnosing cytomegalovirus status from the catalog of TCR beta chain sequences. In a later analysis, V and J genes were assigned by comparing TCR nucleotide sequences against IMGT/GENE-DB human TR gene sequences. In a later analysis, CDR3 sequences and most-parsimonious VDJ recombination scenarios were assigned using the TCRdist pipeline. In a later analysis, every TCR beta chain was defined by the combination of its CDR3 amino acid sequence and its V-gene family, and reads without a unique V-gene family were dropped. A later analysis removed 450 to 600 highly shared, low-generation-probability nucleotide sequences to deal with suspected cross-contamination and a sequencing artifact. In a later analysis, a clonal expansion index for each public chain was calculated from normalized within-repertoire ranks of inferred template counts. A later analysis computed generation probabilities with a VDJ recombination model fitted to out-of-frame rearrangements, and checked the results against IGoR. Hypergeometric tests were used in a later analysis to score TCR-TCR, TCR-HLA and TCR-CMV co-occurrence, with a repertoire-size bias correction applied to the TCR pairs. A later analysis estimated false discovery rates by permuting HLA or CMV assignments 20 times. In a later analysis, co-occurring TCRs were grouped with DBSCAN, and TCRdist sequence similarity was added when clustering was performed within HLA-allele-positive subsets. For co-occurrence clustering, repertoires with fewer than 30,000 or more than 120,000 public chains were excluded, along with five repertoires with anomalous nucleotide sharing. Here the immuneACCESS table is served through TCRdb, limited to in-frame sequences with V and J called. Missing clones are a known gap in these copies; in checked studies unresolved V genes cover under half, and the rest lacks a known reason. V, J and clone size are those of that table, while D and trimming were read from the DNA. For this sample there are some 48,000 clones; roughly 75% appear just once. The top ten constitute around 8.1% of the sample.

This entry belongs to a study of cytomegalovirus exposure and HLA in healthy donors (TCRdb year 2017). The study in broad terms: In an earlier analysis of approximately 500 of the donors, 250 to 350 Gb of sequence data and approximately 100 million unique TCR beta sequences from about 180 million T cells were reported. Every discovery cohort repertoire had been produced on one sequencing platform. The number of typed donors differed by locus: about 620-630 for A, B, C, DRB1 and DQB1; some 500 for DQA1; 606 for DPA1; and 400 to 480 for DPB1. An earlier analysis of 587 of the donors used high-throughput TCR beta sequencing to judge whether each TCR beta V gene segment behaved as functional or pseudogenic. HLA typing covered class I and class II loci at four-digit resolution. The study profiled the T cell repertoires of approximately 700 subjects by immunosequencing and related them to cytomegalovirus serostatus. Five DR-DQ haplotypes were handled as single units for association and clustering because linkage in the cohort was strong. A later analysis re-analyzed previously published TCR beta repertoires from 660 or so donors and added high-resolution HLA genotyping to study TCR occurrence patterns. Donor age, sex, ethnicity and CMV serostatus were compiled alongside the repertoire data. Of the 300 to 500 genotyped donors, roughly 80% were placed in the genetic ancestry cluster associated with self-reported Caucasian donors. Rather than drawing on any new phenotypic data, the later analysis identified candidate immune exposures from TCR beta sequences and the way those sequences occurred across donors. In addition to the first cohort of several hundred subjects, a separate validation cohort of 120 different subjects was used. Across approximately 400 genotyped donors of the cohort, an average of about 240,000 unique TCR beta nucleotide sequences per donor were sequenced, and approximately 17% of those sequences were non-productive. A later genetic analysis took genome-wide SNP genotypes for about three fifths of the 666 donors and used that subset as a discovery cohort. High-throughput TCR immunosequencing, statistical association of individual TCRs with disease status, and machine learning were combined to predict cytomegalovirus infection status. An early release that covered about 600 HLA-typed donors contained approximately 300 gigabases of sequencing data and approximately 85 million unique TCR sequences. The study was designed to test whether signatures of past pathogen exposure could be identified by cataloging public T cell receptors. What the research found in general, with its limitations: When HLA alleles, especially DR and DQ, strongly co-occurred, TCR associations were difficult to assign to individual alleles. Immune exposure information for the cohort was limited to CMV serostatus. Cytomegalovirus status was reported to be diagnosed by the classifier with high specificity and sensitivity in both the original and validation cohorts. The study gave a list of 150 to 200 TCR beta chains associated with cytomegalovirus. A further reported finding was that TCR beta sequences accurately predicted the HLA-A and HLA-B alleles for most subjects in the first cohort. In a later analysis, HLA-associated TCR beta chains showed more clonal expansion and lower generation probabilities than non-associated chains that were equally common. In a later analysis, the rate of TCR association differed among HLA loci, with DRB1 alleles having the most associated TCRs and HLA-C alleles having the fewest. V-gene and J-gene trimming of TCR beta chains was associated with a missense DCLRE1C variant in a later genetic analysis, and the association was replicated in an independent cohort. A few of the identified cytomegalovirus-associated TCR beta chains were confirmed in vitro to be specific for cytomegalovirus antigens. In an earlier analysis of approximately 590 of the donors, most TCR beta V segments appeared in productive rearrangements about 87% or about 30% of the time, broadly matching IMGT annotations. In this cohort, only TCR beta chains were sequenced, and detectable features were limited by the absence of alpha or paired-chain data. A later analysis associated 15,000 to 20,000 TCR beta sequences with specific HLA alleles at a false discovery rate of 0.05. Most TCR sequences were observed very rarely across donors, whereas some public TCRs were present in many individuals. Because HLA typing was unavailable for some donors at each locus, only the typed subset was used in association tests. A cluster of highly shared sequence variants was judged likely to represent a technical artifact of the sequencing pipeline. Presence/absence analyses assumed roughly uniform sequencing depth across donors, an assumption that may not hold. In a later genetic analysis, fewer N-insertions in productive TCRs were reported among donors in an Asian-associated ancestry cluster than the approximately 710-donor mean. Linkage disequilibrium might explain the correlated functional status among segregating V segments, but an unknown experimental factor could not be excluded. In a later analysis, most CMV-associated TCR beta chains were found to appear HLA-restricted, with HLA associations seemingly driven largely by CMV exposure. The authors suggested that the approach could potentially be generalized to other disease states and immunological phenotypes. According to a later analysis, parvovirus B19, influenza, CMV and Epstein-Barr virus appeared linked to several top co-occurrence clusters. The earlier analysis of around 600 of the donors excluded 15 to 20 rarely observed V segments, including chromosome 9 orphons, because counts were too low.

The sequenced sample consisted of PBMCs. This clonotype was sampled from a man aged 25 to 40 in good health and CMV-seropositive.

The CDR3 region has the sequence CASSVEFEASDTQYF. The nucleotide sequence reads TGTGCCAGCAGCGTAGAATTCGAAGCCTCGGATACGCAGTATTTT. This chain joins TRBV9 to TRBJ2-3, with the D gene call left open. In the germline V gene, CDR1 corresponds to SGDLS and CDR2 to YYNGEE. Taken from cysteine to phenylalanine, the CDR3 has 15 residues. The sequence is cut down to CDR3 DNA, 45 bases in frame from base 1. V gives up 0 bases and J gives up 6 bases, and the segment between their germline ends measures 14 bases.